What follows are 24 T cell receptor beta chains derived from one specimen sequenced in a study of blood T cell repertoires in COVID-19. The protocol was immunoSEQ multiplex PCR, while the TCRdb copy is restricted to in-frame clones and leaves out a portion. The sample has around 200,000 clones, 79% seen once. Sample: peripheral blood. The source of these receptors is a middle-aged woman with COVID-19, enrolled during active disease.

CDR3 nucleotide sequence: TGTGCCAGCAGGTTGGACAGTGCAACTAATGAAAAACTGTTTTTT. This codes for CASRLDSATNEKLFF. The rearrangement links TRBV6-5 to TRBJ1-4; perhaps TRBD1 as D (6 bases). In germline, CDR1 is MNHEY, CDR2 SVGAGI. Trimming cost V 6 bases and J 0 bases, with 11 bases left between them. The CDR3 runs 15 residues.

Of note for this clone: In the same sample, other DNA sequences code for this CDR3. The chain recombines TRBV10-1 with TRBJ2-3; D is unclear. Trimming shortened V by 5 bases and J by 0 bases, and 3 bases separated the two germline ends. The germline CDR1 and CDR2 sequences are WNHNN and SYGVQD (reference sequence). The CDR3 contains 12 residues. The DNA for the CDR3 is TGCGCCAGCAGTTATAGCACAGATACGCAGTATTTT. Encoded protein: CASSYSTDTQYF.

The V and J genes are TRBV3-1 (or the pseudogene TRBV3-2) and TRBJ2-3, with TRBD2 identical over 11 bases. The germline CDR1 and CDR2 sequences are LGHDT and YNNKEL (reference sequence). CDR3 length equals 15 residues. J gave up 4 bases and V 4 bases, and 4 bases lay outside the gene matches. The CDR3 DNA follows: TGTGCCAGCAGCCCCCTAGCGGGGGGTTCAGATACGCAGTATTTT. This encodes CASSPLAGGSDTQYF.

The chain employs TRBV11-2 and TRBJ2-7; TRBD1 might be the D (5 bases). Trimming took 5 bases from V and 7 from J, leaving 21 bases between them. Germline loops: CDR1 SGHAT, CDR2 FQNNGV. The CDR3 covers 15 residues. The CDR3 bases are TGTGCCAGCAGCGCCACGGGCGACAGTATCCTGGAGCAGTACTTC. Protein: CASSATGDSILEQYF.

The chain carries TRBV12-3 or TRBV12-4 and TRBJ2-1; perhaps TRBD2 as D (5 bases). The CDR3 has 13 residues. With 6 bases removed from V and 6 bases from J, the gap between germline ends came to 12 bases. CDR3 residues: CASRRVSGNEQFF. For the CDR3, the DNA is TGTGCCAGCAGGCGGGTCTCAGGCAATGAGCAGTTCTTC.

This sequence joins TRBV19 and TRBJ2-7; 8 nucleotides align to TRBD2. Germline-derived CDR1 and CDR2 are LNHDA and SQIVND (reference sequence). Losses at the gene ends were 3 bases for V and 3 bases for J; bases not matched to a gene: 7. The CDR3 has 15 residues. The CDR3 spells CASSMTGGGIYEQYF. The DNA of the CDR3 is TGTGCCAGTAGTATGACCGGCGGGGGGATCTACGAGCAGTACTTC.

The chain employs TRBV4-2 and TRBJ1-3; unclear D gene. This CDR3 region has 15 residues. Germline V gene sequence: CDR1 LGHNA, CDR2 YNFKEQ. Trimming removed 7 bases from V and 0 bases from J, with 13 bases in between. DNA for the CDR3: TGTGCCAGCAACGCAGCGACCGCCTCTGGAAACACCATATATTTT. Amino acid sequence: CASNAATASGNTIYF.

The V gene is TRBV18, the J gene TRBJ2-2; 7 positions agree with TRBD1. Germline V gene lookup returns CDR1 KGHSH and CDR2 LQKENI. Trimming removed 6 bases from V and 5 bases from J; junction bases left unmatched: 6. The CDR3 runs 14 residues. CDR3 coding DNA: TGTGCCAGCTCGCCCGGACAGGCGACCGGGGAGCTGTTTTTT. Translation gives CASSPGQATGELFF.

This clone was counted only a few times. V usage is TRBV30 and J usage is TRBJ2-5, with 8 bases fitting TRBD2. The germline V gene encodes CDR1 GTSNPN and CDR2 SVGIG (reference sequence). The junction had 12 bases not matched to a gene; V was cut back by 5 bases and J by 4 bases. The CDR3 totals 15 residues. CDR3 loop: CAWFKSGSVGETQYF. CDR3 in DNA: TGTGCCTGGTTTAAAAGCGGGAGTGTTGGAGAGACCCAGTACTTC.

The table lists this clone with a count of one. The chain joins TRBV4-1 to TRBJ2-2; D is possibly TRBD1 (6 bases). The CDR3 is 16 residues long. Germline V gene sequence: CDR1 MGHRA, CDR2 YSYEKL. Trimming took off 3 bases at V and 0 bases at J, with 11 bases between the two ends. CDR3 bases: TGCGCCAGCAGCCAGAATACAGGGACGAACACCGGGGAGCTGTTTTTT. Translated: CASSQNTGTNTGELFF.

This CDR3 is CAISVLAAARPEAFF. The CDR3 region has the DNA TGTGCCATCAGTGTTCTCGCGGCGGCCCGACCTGAAGCTTTCTTT. This chain uses TRBV10-3 with TRBJ1-1; D gene unclear. V lost 4 bases, J lost 6 bases, and 18 bases lay in between. The germline CDR1 and CDR2 sequences are ENHRY and SYGVKD. The CDR3 loop spans 15 amino acids.

The CDR3 coding sequence is TGTGCCACCACAACAGGACTAGCGGGGATGAATGAGCAGTTCTTC. This translates into CATTTGLAGMNEQFF. The chain combines TRBV25-1 with TRBJ2-1, with TRBD2 identical over 12 bases. CDR3 length: 15 residues. In germline, CDR1 is MGHDK, CDR2 SYGVNS. J gave up 7 bases and V 10 bases, and 11 bases lay outside the gene matches.

The rearrangement joins TRBV4-3 to TRBJ1-1; no reliable D call. The germline V gene has CDR1 LGHNA and CDR2 YSLEER. CDR3 length equals 13 residues. V was clipped by 3 bases and J by 6 bases, with 11 bases between them. The CDR3 DNA reads TGCGCCAGCAGCCAGATCAGAGAGGCTGAAGCTTTCTTT. Its translation is CASSQIREAEAFF.

This chain joins TRBV6-5 and TRBJ1-2, with D perhaps matching TRBD1 (5 bases). The V end lost 6 bases, the J end lost 8 bases, and 7 bases lay between the germline ends. The CDR3 covers 10 residues. Germline CDR1 is MNHEY and CDR2 is SVGAGI. The CDR3 nucleotides are TGTGCCAGCAGGACAGTAGGCTACACCTTC. Its protein product is CASRTVGYTF.

Only one count was recorded for this clone. The CDR3 DNA reads TGTGCCAGCAGTTTGGCCGGACTACGGACCTACGAGCAGTACTTC. Translated, it gives CASSLAGLRTYEQYF. This chain links TRBV27 with TRBJ2-7, with D perhaps matching TRBD2 (6 bases). Germline CDR1 and CDR2: MNHEY and SMNVEV (reference sequence). The CDR3 is 15 amino acids. The V and J ends lost 3 bases and 2 bases respectively, with 14 bases between them.

V usage is TRBV7-3 and J usage is TRBJ2-1; no clear D. CDR1 is SGHTA, CDR2 FQGTGA, per germline. The CDR3 runs to 16 residues. V shed 4 bases and J shed 1 base, with 14 bases lying between them. CDR3 in amino acids: CASSSVGGGSYNEQFF. Here the CDR3 DNA reads TGTGCCAGCAGCTCCGTAGGCGGCGGATCCTACAATGAGCAGTTCTTC.

V is TRBV6-4 and J is TRBJ1-2, with 7 bases aligning to TRBD1. V was pared by 2 bases and J by 5 bases, with 2 bases of the junction left unmatched. The CDR3 length is 13 residues. Germline CDR1 MRHNA, CDR2 SNTAGT. CDR3 DNA sequence: TGTGCCAGCAGTGACGAGACAGGGTATGGCTACACCTTC. This encodes CASSDETGYGYTF.

The rearrangement uses TRBV5-1 and TRBJ1-4; 12 bases are a match to TRBD1. The CDR3 loop spans 16 amino acids. The germline gives CDR1 SGHRS, CDR2 YFSETQ. The V segment lost 4 bases and the J segment 0 bases; nucleotides outside the gene matches: 1. The chain's CDR3 is CASSGTGGTTNEKLFF. The CDR3 DNA sequence: TGCGCCAGCAGCGGGACAGGGGGCACAACTAATGAAAAACTGTTTTTT. The variable domain in full, with the rest retrieved from reference TRBV5-1 and TRBJ1-4, is KAGVTQTPRYLIKTRGQQVTLSCSPISGHRSVSWYQQTPGQGLQFLFEYFSETQRNKGNFPGRFSGRQFSNSRSEMNVSTLELGDSALYLCASSGTGGTTNEKLFFGSGTQLSVL.

In its sample, this clone was seen a few times. This rearrangement joins TRBV27 to TRBJ2-7; D is possibly TRBD1 (6 bases). Trimming pared 4 bases from V and 9 bases from J, leaving 19 bases between. Germline CDR1 reads MNHEY; CDR2 reads SMNVEV (reference sequence). This CDR3 spans 14 amino acids. Written as DNA, the CDR3 is TGTGCCAGCAGTTGGATTGGACAGAGACGGCGGCAGTACTTC. The encoded protein is CASSWIGQRRRQYF.

This sequence joins TRBV5-4 and TRBJ1-3, with unresolved D. Trimming shortened V by 10 bases and J by 4 bases, and 15 bases separated the two germline ends. Germline CDR1 SGHNT, CDR2 YYREEE (reference sequence). The CDR3 extends over 13 amino acids. CDR3 region: CAYNPGTGNTIYF. The CDR3, as DNA: TGTGCCTACAACCCGGGTACCGGAAACACCATATATTTT.

In its sample, this clone was seen once. This sequence joins TRBV11-3 and TRBJ2-1; TRBD2 matches at 9 bases. CDR3 length equals 16 residues. Germline V CDR1 and CDR2: SGHNT, YENEEA. Trimming removed 0 bases from V and 2 bases from J; junction bases left unmatched: 2. For the CDR3, the DNA is TGTGCCAGCAGCTTAGAGGCGGGAGGGCCCTACAATGAGCAGTTCTTC. The encoded protein is CASSLEAGGPYNEQFF.

The chain employs TRBV5-1 and TRBJ2-5, with D tentatively TRBD2 (6 bases). The length of the CDR3 is 15 residues. Trimming stripped 5 bases from V and 3 bases from J, with 17 bases between. The germline V gene has CDR1 SGHRS and CDR2 YFSETQ. CDR3 amino acids: CASSPPGTRKETQYF. The CDR3 DNA follows: TGCGCCAGCAGTCCCCCAGGGACTCGAAAAGAGACCCAGTACTTC.

This clone was recorded a few times. V usage is TRBV10-1 and J usage is TRBJ2-7, with 8 bases lining up with TRBD2. Germline V gene lookup returns CDR1 WNHNN and CDR2 SYGVQD (reference sequence). Unmatched junction bases numbered 2, after V lost 4 bases and J lost 6 bases. The CDR3 contains 12 residues. DNA of the CDR3: TGCGCCAGCAGTGGTGGGACTAGCGAGCAGTACTTC. This gives the protein CASSGGTSEQYF.

The rearrangement links TRBV27 to TRBJ2-5; weak D call: TRBD1 (6 bases). The germline V gene has CDR1 MNHEY and CDR2 SMNVEV (reference sequence). The CDR3 spans 14 residues. With 10 bases removed from V and 0 bases from J, the gap between germline ends came to 15 bases. The CDR3 nucleotides are TGTGCCACACAGCGGACAGTCCACCAAGAGACCCAGTACTTC. Its protein product is CATQRTVHQETQYF.